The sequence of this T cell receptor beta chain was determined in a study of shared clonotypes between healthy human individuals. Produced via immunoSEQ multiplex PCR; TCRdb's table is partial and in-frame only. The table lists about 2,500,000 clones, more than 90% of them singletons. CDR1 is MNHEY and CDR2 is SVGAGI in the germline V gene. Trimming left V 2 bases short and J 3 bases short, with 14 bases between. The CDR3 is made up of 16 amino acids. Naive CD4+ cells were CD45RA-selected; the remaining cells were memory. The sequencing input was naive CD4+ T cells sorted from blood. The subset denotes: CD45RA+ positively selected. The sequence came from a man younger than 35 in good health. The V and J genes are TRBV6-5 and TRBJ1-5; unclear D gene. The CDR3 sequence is CASSYGLGYDNQPQHF. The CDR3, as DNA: TGTGCCAGCAGTTACGGGTTGGGGTACGACAATCAGCCCCAGCATTTT.